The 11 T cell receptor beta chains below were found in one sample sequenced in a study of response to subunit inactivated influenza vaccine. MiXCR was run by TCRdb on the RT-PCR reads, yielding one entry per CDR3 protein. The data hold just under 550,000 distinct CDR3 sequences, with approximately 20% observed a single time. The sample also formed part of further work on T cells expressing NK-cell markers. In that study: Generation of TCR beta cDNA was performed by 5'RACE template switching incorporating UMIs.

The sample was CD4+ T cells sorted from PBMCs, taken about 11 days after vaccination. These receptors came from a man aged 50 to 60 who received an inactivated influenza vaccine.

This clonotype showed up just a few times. The CDR3 DNA is TGTGCCAGCAGCTTGGCCGGGACGGAGCCCCAGTACTTC. It specifies CASSLAGTEPQYF. This chain connects TRBV5-6 to TRBJ2-5, with D perhaps TRBD1 or TRBD2 (5 bases each). The germline V and J ends were trimmed by 0 bases and 9 bases, with 12 bases remaining between them. Germline assignment: CDR1 SGHDT and CDR2 YYEEEE. The CDR3 consists of 13 residues.

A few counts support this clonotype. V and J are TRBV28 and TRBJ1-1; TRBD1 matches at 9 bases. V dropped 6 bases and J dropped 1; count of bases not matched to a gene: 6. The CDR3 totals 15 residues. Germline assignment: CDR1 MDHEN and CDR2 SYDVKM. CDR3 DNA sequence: TGTGCCAGCAGGACAGGGGGACAGTCGAACACTGAAGCTTTCTTT. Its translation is CASRTGGQSNTEAFF. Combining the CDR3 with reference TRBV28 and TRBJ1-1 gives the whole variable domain DVKVTQSSRYLVKRTGEKVFLECVQDMDHENMFWYRQDPGLGLRLIYFSYDVKMKEKGDIPEGYSVSREKKERFSLILESASTNQTSMYLCASRTGGQSNTEAFFGQGTRLTVV.

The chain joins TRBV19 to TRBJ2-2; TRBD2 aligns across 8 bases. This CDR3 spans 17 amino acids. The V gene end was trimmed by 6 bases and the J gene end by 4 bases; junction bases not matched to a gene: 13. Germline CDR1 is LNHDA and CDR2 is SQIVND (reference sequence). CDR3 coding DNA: TGTGCCAGTAGCCCGGGGGGGCTGGTCCAGCGCACCGGGGAGCTGTTTTTT. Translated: CASSPGGLVQRTGELFF.

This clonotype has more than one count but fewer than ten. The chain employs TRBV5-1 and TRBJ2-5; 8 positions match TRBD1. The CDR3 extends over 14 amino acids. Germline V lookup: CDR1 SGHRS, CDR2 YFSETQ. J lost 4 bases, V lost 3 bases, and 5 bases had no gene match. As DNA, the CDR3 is TGCGCCAGCAGCTCGACAGGGGACCGAGAGACCCAGTACTTC. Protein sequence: CASSSTGDRETQYF.

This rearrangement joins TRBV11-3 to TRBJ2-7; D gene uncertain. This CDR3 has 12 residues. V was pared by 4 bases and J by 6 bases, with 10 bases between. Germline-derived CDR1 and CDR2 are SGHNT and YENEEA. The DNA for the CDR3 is TGTGCCAGCAGCTCTTTGGATAGCGAGCAGTACTTC. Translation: CASSSLDSEQYF.

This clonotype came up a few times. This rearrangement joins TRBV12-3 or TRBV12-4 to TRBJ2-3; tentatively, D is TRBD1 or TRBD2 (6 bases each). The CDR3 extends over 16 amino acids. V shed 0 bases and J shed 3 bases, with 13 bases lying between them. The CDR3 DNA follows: TGTGCCAGCAGTTTAGCGGGGGGCCACCAGACAGATACGCAGTATTTT. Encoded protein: CASSLAGGHQTDTQYF.

Written as DNA, the CDR3 is TGTGCCAGCTCACCTCGACCGTCGAACACCGGGGAGCTGTTTTTT. The encoded protein is CASSPRPSNTGELFF. This chain uses TRBV18 with TRBJ2-2; no clear D. Germline values: CDR1 KGHSH, CDR2 LQKENI. This CDR3 comprises 15 residues. With 3 bases removed from V and 0 bases from J, the gap between germline ends came to 8 bases.

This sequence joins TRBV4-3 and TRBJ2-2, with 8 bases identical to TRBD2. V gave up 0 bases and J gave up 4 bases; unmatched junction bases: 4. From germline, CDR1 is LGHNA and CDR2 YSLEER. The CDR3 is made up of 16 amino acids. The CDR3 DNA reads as TGCGCCAGCAGCCAAGATCGGGGGGGGCGCACCGGGGAGCTGTTTTTT. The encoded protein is CASSQDRGGRTGELFF.

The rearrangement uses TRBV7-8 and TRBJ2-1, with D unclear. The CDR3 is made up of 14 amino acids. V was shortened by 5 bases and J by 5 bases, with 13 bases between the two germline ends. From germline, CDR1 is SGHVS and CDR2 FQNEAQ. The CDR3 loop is CASSPQRINNEQFF. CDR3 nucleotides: TGTGCCAGCAGCCCCCAGAGAATCAACAATGAGCAGTTCTTC.

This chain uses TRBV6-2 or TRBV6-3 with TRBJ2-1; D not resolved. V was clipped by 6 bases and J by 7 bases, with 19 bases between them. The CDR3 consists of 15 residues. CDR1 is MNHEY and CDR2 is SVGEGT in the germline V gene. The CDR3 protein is CASSPGPPLPNEQFF. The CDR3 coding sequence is TGTGCCAGCAGCCCCGGACCGCCCCTTCCGAATGAGCAGTTCTTC.

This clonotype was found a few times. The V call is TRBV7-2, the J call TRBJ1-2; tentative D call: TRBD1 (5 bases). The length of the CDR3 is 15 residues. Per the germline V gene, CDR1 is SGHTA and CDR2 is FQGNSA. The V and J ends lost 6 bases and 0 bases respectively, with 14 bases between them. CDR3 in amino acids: CASRPGGVANYGYTF. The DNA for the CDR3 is TGTGCCAGCAGACCGGGGGGGGTAGCTAACTATGGCTACACCTTC.